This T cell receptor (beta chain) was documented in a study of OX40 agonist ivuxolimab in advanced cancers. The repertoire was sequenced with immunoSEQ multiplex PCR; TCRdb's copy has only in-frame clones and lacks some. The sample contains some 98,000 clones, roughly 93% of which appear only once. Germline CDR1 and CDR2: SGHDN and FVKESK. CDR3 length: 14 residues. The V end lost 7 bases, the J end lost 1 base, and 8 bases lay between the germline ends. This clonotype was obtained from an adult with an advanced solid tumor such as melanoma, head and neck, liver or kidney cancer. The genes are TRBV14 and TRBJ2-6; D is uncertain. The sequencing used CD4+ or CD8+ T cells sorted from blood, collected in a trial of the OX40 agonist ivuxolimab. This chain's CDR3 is CASTLGSGANVLTF. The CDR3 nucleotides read TGTGCCAGCACCCTGGGGTCTGGGGCCAACGTCCTGACTTTC.